What follows describes a single T cell receptor beta chain. This entry comes from a study of human T cells and chemical hapten exposure. Overall study context: For sensitization, 2% DPC was applied to an approximately 2 cm by approximately 2 cm patch of upper inner arm skin.

The germline V gene has CDR1 LGHNA and CDR2 YSLEER. The V segment lost 5 bases and the J segment 3 bases; nucleotides outside the gene matches: 3. This CDR3 contains 14 residues. TCRdb re-derived calls from the RACE reads in MiXCR, one entry per CDR3 protein. The data hold tens of thousands of distinct CDR3 sequences, with 8.5% to 14% observed a single time. The sample's time point: patch test 3, about 24 weeks after DPC sensitization. Documented treatment: therapeutic diphenylcyclopropenone sensitization with weekly scalp DPC. This clonotype was obtained from a woman in her forties or fifties with alopecia areata. Some clones in this sample may be carry-over from other donors' samples. This specimen consisted of whole blood, obtained in connection with sensitization to the hapten diphenylcyclopropenone (DPC). The rearrangement joins TRBV4-3 to TRBJ2-5, with TRBD1 matching 10 bases. CDR3: CASSVGQGKETQYF. In nucleotides, the CDR3 is TGCGCCAGCAGCGTGGGACAGGGGAAAGAGACCCAGTACTTC.